A single T cell receptor (beta chain) is shown here with its context. Its antigen remains unknown. The study sequenced TCR beta in blood CD8+ and CD4+ T cells. The multiple sclerosis controls were treatment-naive patients, and their relapsing-remitting disease was stable or active. This sample was included in a study of CD8 T cells in Susac syndrome. Study-wide findings and caveats: Acknowledgment was made by the study that its TCR sequencing and HLA analysis involved a relatively small number of individuals.

Reverse transcription of about 0.45 to 1 ug RNA used random hexamers. A multiplex approach, immunoSEQ multiplex PCR, amplified TCR beta CDR3 across 54 Vbeta and 13 Jbeta. MiXCR, applied by TCRdb to the immunoSEQ multiplex PCR reads, yields one record per CDR3 protein. The sample includes over 300,000 distinct CDR3 sequences, roughly 94% of them seen just once. The CDR3 sequence is 19 residues long. The V and J ends lost 2 bases and 6 bases, in that order; junction bases with no gene match: 18. Sequencing used CD4+ T cells from PBMCs. The sequence derives from a human donor with multiple sclerosis. This sequence joins TRBV12-3 or TRBV12-4 and TRBJ1-5, with TRBD1 matching 8 bases. This chain's CDR3 is CASSLPPTGTGGSGQPQHF. DNA of the CDR3: TGTGCCAGCAGTTTACCCCCGACCGGGACAGGAGGTTCTGGTCAGCCCCAGCATTTT.